One and the same sample provided the 21 T cell receptor beta chains below, sequenced in a study of blood T cell repertoires in COVID-19. The protocol was immunoSEQ multiplex PCR, while the TCRdb copy is restricted to in-frame clones and leaves out a portion. The table shows hundreds of thousands of clones, with about four fifths occurring only once. The source material was PBMCs or T cells enriched from blood (not recorded which). The receptors were sampled from a man in his forties who had been exposed to COVID-19.

This clone came up once. The chain employs TRBV19 and TRBJ2-2, with TRBD1 matching 7 bases. Germline assignment: CDR1 LNHDA and CDR2 SQIVND (reference sequence). The CDR3 runs 17 residues. Trimming removed 6 bases from V and 3 bases from J; junction bases left unmatched: 13. CDR3 bases: TGTGCCAGTAGCCCCAGACCGGGACAGACATACACCGGGGAGCTGTTTTTT. It codes for CASSPRPGQTYTGELFF.

This chain joins TRBV3-1 (or the pseudogene TRBV3-2) and TRBJ2-7; 11 nucleotides match TRBD2. In germline, CDR1 is LGHDT, CDR2 YNNKEL (reference sequence). J gave up 5 bases and V 7 bases, and 4 bases lay outside the gene matches. The CDR3 runs to 13 residues. CDR3 protein: CASTLAGVDEQYF. CDR3 bases: TGTGCCAGCACACTAGCGGGAGTGGACGAGCAGTACTTC.

The rearrangement uses TRBV24-1 and TRBJ2-1, with 7 bases identical to TRBD2. Germline values: CDR1 KGHDR, CDR2 SFDVKD. The CDR3 is 16 residues long. V was clipped by 3 bases and J by 3 bases; unmatched bases: 7. DNA for the CDR3: TGTGCCACCAGTGATGGGGGGACTACGGGCTACAATGAGCAGTTCTTC. Residues: CATSDGGTTGYNEQFF.

With regard to this clone: Other DNA sequences of this sample code for an identical CDR3. V gene TRBV18 combines with J gene TRBJ1-5, with TRBD1 matching over 9 bases. The V gene's germline CDR1 is KGHSH and CDR2 LQKENI. Trimming at V came to 3 bases and at J to 4 bases, leaving 4 bases not matched to a gene. This CDR3 region has 15 residues. The CDR3 is CASSPGQGGNQPQHF. The CDR3 DNA is TGTGCCAGCTCACCGGGACAGGGTGGTAATCAGCCCCAGCATTTT.

The V and J genes are TRBV7-6 and TRBJ2-3; the match to TRBD1 covers 9 bases. The germline V gene has CDR1 SGHVS and CDR2 FNYEAQ. CDR3 length: 16 amino acids. V shed 5 bases, J shed 6 bases, and the junction held 12 bases outside the gene matches. The CDR3 region has the DNA TGTGCCAGCAGCATCGGGACAGGGAGACAGGTGGATACGCAGTATTTT. Protein product: CASSIGTGRQVDTQYF.

V is TRBV5-6 and J is TRBJ2-7; TRBD1 matches 8 bases. The germline CDR1 and CDR2 sequences are SGHDT and YYEEEE. This CDR3 comprises 15 residues. J gave up 2 bases and V 2 bases, and 6 bases lay outside the gene matches. The CDR3 DNA sequence: TGTGCCAGCAGCTTTGGGACAGGTGGAACCTACGAGCAGTACTTC. Translating gives CASSFGTGGTYEQYF.

The gene calls are TRBV7-8 and TRBJ2-1; D not resolved. The CDR3 runs to 17 residues. Trimming pared 4 bases from V and 10 bases from J, leaving 26 bases between. Germline V lookup: CDR1 SGHVS, CDR2 FQNEAQ. The CDR3 loop is CASSSMTLVAQRWEQFF. The DNA of the CDR3 is TGTGCCAGCAGCTCTATGACCCTGGTAGCCCAGAGGTGGGAGCAGTTCTTC.

The genes are TRBV6-5 and TRBJ2-7; 8 bases align to TRBD2. With V trimmed by 6 bases and J by 4 bases, 11 bases remained unmatched. CDR1 is MNHEY, CDR2 SVGAGI, per germline. The CDR3 sequence is 15 residues long. The CDR3 loop reads CASREDSGSWYEQYF. The CDR3 DNA follows: TGTGCCAGCAGAGAGGACAGCGGGAGTTGGTACGAGCAGTACTTC.

V and J are TRBV30 and TRBJ1-1; unclear D gene. V lost 8 bases to trimming and J lost 8 bases, with 15 bases between them. The germline V gene encodes CDR1 GTSNPN and CDR2 SVGIG (reference sequence). The CDR3 sequence is 11 residues long. The CDR3 loop is CAQSQRGEAFF. The CDR3 nucleotides read TGTGCCCAGAGCCAACGGGGAGAAGCTTTCTTT.

The genes are TRBV5-1 and TRBJ2-1; 10 positions agree with TRBD1. The J segment lost 10 bases and the V segment lost 0 bases, leaving 7 bases of the junction unmatched. The length of the CDR3 is 15 residues. CDR1 is SGHRS, CDR2 YFSETQ, per germline. The DNA for the CDR3 is TGCGCCAGCAGCTTGGGACAGGGGGCTAGAGGGGAGCAGTTCTTC. Residues: CASSLGQGARGEQFF.

The chain joins TRBV18 to TRBJ2-6; D might be TRBD2 (7 bases). There are 16 residues in the CDR3. With 8 bases removed from V and 0 bases from J, the gap between germline ends came to 14 bases. Germline V CDR1 and CDR2: KGHSH, LQKENI. The CDR3 region has the DNA TGTGCCAGCACAGCCGGGGGGCTCTCTGGGGCCAACGTCCTGACTTTC. The encoded protein is CASTAGGLSGANVLTF. Full variable domain (missing parts from reference TRBV18 and TRBJ2-6): NAGVMQNPRHLVRRRGQEARLRCSPMKGHSHVYWYRQLPEEGLKFMVYLQKENIIDESGMPKERFSAEFPKEGPSILRIQQVVRGDSAAYFCASTAGGLSGANVLTFGAGSRLTVL.

DNA for the CDR3: TGCAGCGTTGCAGACAAGGGGAATTCACCCCTCCACTTT. The encoded protein is CSVADKGNSPLHF. The chain has TRBV29-1 and TRBJ1-6, with D possibly being TRBD1 (5 bases). Germline V CDR1 and CDR2: SQVTM, ANQGSEA. The CDR3 sequence is 13 residues long. V shed 4 bases and J shed 7 bases, with 11 bases lying between them.

The CDR3 region has the DNA TGTGCCAGCAGCCCCGGGACAAGGGGGACGGGTGAGCAGTTCTTC. Translating gives CASSPGTRGTGEQFF. This chain joins TRBV11-1 and TRBJ2-1; possibly TRBD1 for D (6 bases). The CDR3 has 15 amino acids. Deletions cut 5 bases from V and 9 bases from J, with 20 bases between. Germline V gene sequence: CDR1 SGHAT, CDR2 FQDESV (reference sequence).

The chain is built from TRBV2 and TRBJ2-7, with a tentative D call TRBD1 (6 bases). CDR3 length: 15 amino acids. Trimming removed 7 bases from V and 0 bases from J, with 16 bases in between. Germline loops: CDR1 SNHLY, CDR2 FYNNEI. The CDR3 DNA is TGTGCCAGCATCGCCGGACAGAGCCTCTCCTACGAGCAGTACTTC. Its translation: CASIAGQSLSYEQYF.

This chain joins TRBV7-2 and TRBJ2-7, with D tentatively TRBD1 (6 bases). Germline V gene data show CDR1 as SGHTA and CDR2 as FQGNSA. This CDR3 is built from 14 residues. V was shortened by 5 bases and J by 2 bases, with 13 bases between the two germline ends. CDR3 sequence reads: CASSPDRAPYEQYF. CDR3 DNA sequence: TGTGCCAGCAGCCCGGACAGAGCCCCCTACGAGCAGTACTTC.

This clone was seen only once. The V and J genes are TRBV6-5 and TRBJ2-7; D ambiguous. This CDR3 has 14 amino acids. Germline V gene lookup returns CDR1 MNHEY and CDR2 SVGAGI. Trimming cost V 4 bases and J 0 bases, with 10 bases left between them. The CDR3 protein is CASSFGRSSYEQYF. The CDR3 nucleotides read TGTGCCAGCAGTTTTGGCCGCAGCTCCTACGAGCAGTACTTC.

The chain joins TRBV4-1 to TRBJ2-1; 7 bases fit TRBD1. The ends lost 4 bases at V and 8 bases at J; junction bases unmatched: 11. There are 15 residues in the CDR3. Germline V gene sequence: CDR1 MGHRA, CDR2 YSYEKL. The CDR3 loop is CASSPGTAMMHEQFF. CDR3 in DNA: TGCGCCAGCAGCCCCGGGACAGCCATGATGCATGAGCAGTTCTTC.

The chain joins TRBV9 to TRBJ2-1; D ambiguous. The CDR3 covers 12 residues. V was clipped by 4 bases and J by 3 bases, with 5 bases between them. In germline, CDR1 is SGDLS, CDR2 YYNGEE. The CDR3 coding sequence is TGTGCCAGCAGCCTAAACTACAATGAGCAGTTCTTC. This codes for CASSLNYNEQFF.

J is TRBJ1-3 and V is TRBV6-1; 9 positions match TRBD1. V trimming: 8 bases; J trimming: 8 bases; junction bases outside the gene matches: 13. The CDR3 has 15 residues. Germline V gene data show CDR1 as MNHNS and CDR2 as SASEGT. The CDR3 sequence is CASDLTGGRSDTIYF. CDR3 coding DNA: TGTGCCAGCGATTTGACAGGGGGTCGCTCGGACACCATATATTTT.

V is TRBV19 and J is TRBJ1-1; maybe TRBD1 (5 bases). The V end was cut by 3 bases, the J end by 4 bases, with 12 bases between. CDR1 and CDR2 from the germline V gene are LNHDA and SQIVND (reference sequence). This CDR3 region has 14 residues. This chain's CDR3 is CASSIYQGTTEAFF. In DNA, the CDR3 is TGTGCCAGTAGTATTTATCAGGGCACCACTGAAGCTTTCTTT.

The gene calls are TRBV6-5 and TRBJ1-5; 8 bases align to TRBD1. The V and J ends lost 6 bases and 6 bases, in that order; junction bases with no gene match: 4. The CDR3 is 13 amino acids. The germline V gene has CDR1 MNHEY and CDR2 SVGAGI. The CDR3 region has the DNA TGTGCCAGCAGGGACAGGGACGGTCAGCCCCAGCATTTT. It specifies CASRDRDGQPQHF.